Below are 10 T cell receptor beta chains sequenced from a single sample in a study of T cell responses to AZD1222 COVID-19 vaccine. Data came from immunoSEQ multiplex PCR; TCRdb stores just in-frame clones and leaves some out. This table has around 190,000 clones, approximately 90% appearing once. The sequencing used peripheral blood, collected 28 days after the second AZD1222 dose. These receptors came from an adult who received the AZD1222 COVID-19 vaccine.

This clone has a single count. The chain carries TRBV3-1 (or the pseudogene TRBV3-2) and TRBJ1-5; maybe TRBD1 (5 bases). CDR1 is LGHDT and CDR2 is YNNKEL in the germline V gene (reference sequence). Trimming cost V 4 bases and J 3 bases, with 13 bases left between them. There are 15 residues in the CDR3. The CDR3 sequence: CASSRAGLNNQPQHF. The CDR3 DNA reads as TGTGCCAGCAGCCGAGCGGGACTCAACAATCAGCCCCAGCATTTT.

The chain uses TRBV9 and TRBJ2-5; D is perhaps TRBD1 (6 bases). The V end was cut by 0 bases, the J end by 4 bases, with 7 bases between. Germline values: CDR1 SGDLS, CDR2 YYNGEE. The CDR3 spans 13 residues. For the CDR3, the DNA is TGTGCCAGCAGCGTAGGGGGGCGAGAGACCCAGTACTTC. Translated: CASSVGGRETQYF.

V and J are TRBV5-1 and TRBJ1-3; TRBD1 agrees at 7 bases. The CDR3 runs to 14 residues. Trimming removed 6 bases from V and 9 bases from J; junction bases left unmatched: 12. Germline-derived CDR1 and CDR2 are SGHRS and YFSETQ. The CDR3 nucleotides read TGCGCCAGCACCTTCGGGACAGCGCTTATCACCATATATTTT. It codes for CASTFGTALITIYF.

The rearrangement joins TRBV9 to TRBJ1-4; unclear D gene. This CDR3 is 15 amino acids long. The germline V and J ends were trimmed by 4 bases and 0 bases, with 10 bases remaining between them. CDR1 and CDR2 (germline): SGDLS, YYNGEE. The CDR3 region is CASSSRPTTNEKLFF. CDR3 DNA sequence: TGTGCCAGCAGCTCCCGCCCAACAACTAATGAAAAACTGTTTTTT.

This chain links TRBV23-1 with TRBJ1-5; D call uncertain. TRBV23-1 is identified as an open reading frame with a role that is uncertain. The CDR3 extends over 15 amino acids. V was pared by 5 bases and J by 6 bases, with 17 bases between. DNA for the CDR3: TGCGCCAGCAGTTCCCCCACCGGCGCAGGTCAGCCCCAGCATTTT. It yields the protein CASSSPTGAGQPQHF.

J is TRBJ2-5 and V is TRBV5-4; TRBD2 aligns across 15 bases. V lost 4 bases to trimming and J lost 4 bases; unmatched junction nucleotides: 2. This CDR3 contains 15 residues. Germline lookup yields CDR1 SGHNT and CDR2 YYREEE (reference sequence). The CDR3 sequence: CASSPGLAGGETQYF. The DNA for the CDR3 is TGTGCCAGCAGCCCGGGACTAGCGGGGGGAGAGACCCAGTACTTC.

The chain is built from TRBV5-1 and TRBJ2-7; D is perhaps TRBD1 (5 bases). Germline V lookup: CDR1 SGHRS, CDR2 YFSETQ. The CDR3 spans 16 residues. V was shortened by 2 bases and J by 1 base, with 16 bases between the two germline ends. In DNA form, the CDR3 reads TGCGCCAGCAGCTTATTAACAGGAGCCAATTCCTACGAGCAGTACTTC. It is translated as CASSLLTGANSYEQYF.

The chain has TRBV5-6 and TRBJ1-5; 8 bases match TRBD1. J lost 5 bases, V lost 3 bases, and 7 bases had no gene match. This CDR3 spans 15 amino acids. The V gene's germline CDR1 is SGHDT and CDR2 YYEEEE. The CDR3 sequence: CASSSLGQAYQPQHF. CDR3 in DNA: TGTGCCAGCAGCTCCCTGGGACAGGCCTATCAGCCCCAGCATTTT.

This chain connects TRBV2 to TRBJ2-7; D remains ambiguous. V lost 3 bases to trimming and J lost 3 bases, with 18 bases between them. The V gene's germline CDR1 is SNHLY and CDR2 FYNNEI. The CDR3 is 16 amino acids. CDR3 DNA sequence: TGTGCCAGCAGTGACGGATTTTGGAAAGGAAGCTACGAGCAGTACTTC. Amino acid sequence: CASSDGFWKGSYEQYF.

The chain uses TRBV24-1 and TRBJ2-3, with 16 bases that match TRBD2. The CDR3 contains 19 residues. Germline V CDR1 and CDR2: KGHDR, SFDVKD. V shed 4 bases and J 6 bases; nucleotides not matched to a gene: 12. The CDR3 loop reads CATSDRTPGLAGGYDTQYF. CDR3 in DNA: TGTGCCACCAGTGACCGGACGCCGGGACTAGCGGGGGGGTACGATACGCAGTATTTT.